This T cell receptor (beta chain) came from a study of early T cells in non-severe SARS-CoV-2 infection. Via MiXCR, TCRdb re-called the 5' RACE reads, giving one row per CDR3 protein. This table holds 50,000 to 60,000 distinct CDR3 sequences, more than 9% found once. Trimming took off 0 bases at V and 6 bases at J, with 21 bases between the two ends. Germline lookup yields CDR1 MGHRA and CDR2 YSYEKL. This CDR3 has 18 amino acids. Sequencing used whole blood. This clonotype originated in an adult who was a healthcare worker with PCR-confirmed SARS-CoV-2 infection or an uninfected control (not recorded which). This sequence joins TRBV4-1 and TRBJ2-1; D may match TRBD1 or TRBD2 (6 bases each). The CDR3 DNA reads TGCGCCAGCAGCCAAGATCCCCCCGGGGGCCGCCACCTCAATGAGCAGTTCTTC. Its protein is CASSQDPPGGRHLNEQFF.